These T cell receptor beta chains were read from a single sample in a study of OX40 agonist ivuxolimab in advanced cancers. Some clones are missing from TCRdb's copy, which holds only in-frame ones; the method was immunoSEQ multiplex PCR. The sample lists around 20,000 clones, approximately 80% occurring once. Sequencing used CD4+ or CD8+ T cells sorted from blood, obtained in a trial of the OX40 agonist ivuxolimab. Source of these receptors: an adult with an advanced solid tumor such as melanoma, head and neck, liver or kidney cancer. CDR3s include the opening cysteine and the closing phenylalanine or tryptophan. Each record gives: CDR3 DNA, CDR3 protein, clone size, V gene, D gene, J gene. A D gene is named only where the DNA matches it firmly. Expanded clones get a size class; other rows say once, few or many, or leave the size out.

CDR3 DNA: TGCAGTGCTAGAGATGCACCTGAAGCTTTCTTT
CDR3 protein: CSARDAPEAFF
clone size: -
V gene: TRBV20-1
D gene: -
J gene: TRBJ1-1

CDR3 DNA: TGCGCCAGCAGCCAAGATTCGGAGCGGGGATACAATGAGCAGTTCTTC
CDR3 protein: CASSQDSERGYNEQFF
clone size: -
V gene: TRBV4-3
D gene: TRBD2
J gene: TRBJ2-1

CDR3 DNA: TGTGCCACCAGCAGAGATTTAGGCCAAGAGACCCAGTACTTC
CDR3 protein: CATSRDLGQETQYF
clone size: -
V gene: TRBV15
D gene: -
J gene: TRBJ2-5

CDR3 DNA: TGTGCCATCAGTGGAAGGCAGGGGACAAACATTCAGTACTTC
CDR3 protein: CAISGRQGTNIQYF
clone size: -
V gene: TRBV10-3
D gene: -
J gene: TRBJ2-4

CDR3 DNA: TGTGCCAGCAGACGACAGGGGATGGGGAACTACGAGCAGTACTTC
CDR3 protein: CASRRQGMGNYEQYF
clone size: -
V gene: TRBV7-9
D gene: TRBD1
J gene: TRBJ2-7

CDR3 DNA: TGTGCCAGCAGCTTAGAAGGACAGGTCGGGTACAATGAGCAGTTCTTC
CDR3 protein: CASSLEGQVGYNEQFF
clone size: -
V gene: TRBV13
D gene: TRBD1
J gene: TRBJ2-1

CDR3 DNA: TGTGCCAGTAGTCCCCTGGGCGACATCGGGGAAAAACTGTTTTTT
CDR3 protein: CASSPLGDIGEKLFF
clone size: -
V gene: TRBV19
D gene: -
J gene: TRBJ1-4

CDR3 DNA: TGTGCCAGTAGTGACAGGGTCTATAATTCACCCCTCCACTTT
CDR3 protein: CASSDRVYNSPLHF
clone size: -
V gene: TRBV19
D gene: TRBD1
J gene: TRBJ1-6

CDR3 DNA: TGTGCCACCGACGCGGGAGTGAATAGCAATCAGCCCCAGCATTTT
CDR3 protein: CATDAGVNSNQPQHF
clone size: -
V gene: TRBV15
D gene: -
J gene: TRBJ1-5

CDR3 DNA: TGTGCCAGCAGCTCGGGGCGAGATCAGTACTTC
CDR3 protein: CASSSGRDQYF
clone size: medium-sized
V gene: TRBV5-6
D gene: -
J gene: TRBJ2-4

CDR3 DNA: TGTGCCAGCAGCCCAAGGACAGGGGGCGCCGGGCAGTACTTC
CDR3 protein: CASSPRTGGAGQYF
clone size: -
V gene: TRBV7-9
D gene: TRBD1
J gene: TRBJ2-7

CDR3 DNA: TGTGCCAGCAGCCGAGACAGAAGAATCACAGATACGCAGTATTTT
CDR3 protein: CASSRDRRITDTQYF
clone size: -
V gene: TRBV5-5
D gene: -
J gene: TRBJ2-3

CDR3 DNA: TGTGCCAGCAGCTCCTGGGGGGGAGGCTATGGCTACACCTTC
CDR3 protein: CASSSWGGGYGYTF
clone size: -
V gene: TRBV6-6
D gene: -
J gene: TRBJ1-2

CDR3 DNA: TGTGCCAGCAGCTTAGAGGGGACCACTAGCACAGATACGCAGTATTTT
CDR3 protein: CASSLEGTTSTDTQYF
clone size: -
V gene: TRBV7-8
D gene: -
J gene: TRBJ2-3

CDR3 DNA: TGTGCCAGCAGAAGGGGTGATTCACCCCTCCACTTT
CDR3 protein: CASRRGDSPLHF
clone size: -
V gene: TRBV2
D gene: -
J gene: TRBJ1-6

CDR3 DNA: TGTGCCAGCAGCGTAGAGACAGGGGCCCGCTCTAACTATGGCTACACCTTC
CDR3 protein: CASSVETGARSNYGYTF
clone size: -
V gene: TRBV9
D gene: TRBD1
J gene: TRBJ1-2

CDR3 DNA: TGTGCCAGCGCCGAGGGGCCCGGGACAGGGGCCAATGAGCAGTTCTTC
CDR3 protein: CASAEGPGTGANEQFF
clone size: -
V gene: TRBV27
D gene: TRBD1
J gene: TRBJ2-1

CDR3 DNA: TGTGCCAGCAGTACGGGGGAGACCCAGTACTTC
CDR3 protein: CASSTGETQYF
clone size: -
V gene: TRBV27
D gene: -
J gene: TRBJ2-5

CDR3 DNA: TGTGCCAGCAGTGATCCTGGGACCTCGGGGGGCTACACCTTC
CDR3 protein: CASSDPGTSGGYTF
clone size: -
V gene: TRBV6-4
D gene: -
J gene: TRBJ1-2

CDR3 DNA: TGTGCCAGCAGCTTAGGCGGCACTAGCACAGATACGCAGTATTTT
CDR3 protein: CASSLGGTSTDTQYF
clone size: few
V gene: TRBV11-2
D gene: -
J gene: TRBJ2-3

CDR3 DNA: TGCGCCAGCAGCCAAGATAAAATAGAGCGGGGCCACGAGCAGTACTTC
CDR3 protein: CASSQDKIERGHEQYF
clone size: -
V gene: TRBV4-1
D gene: TRBD2
J gene: TRBJ2-7

CDR3 DNA: TGTGCCAGCAGCCCTGCTCCCAGCGGGGGGCCCTATTATGAGCAGTACTTC
CDR3 protein: CASSPAPSGGPYYEQYF
clone size: -
V gene: TRBV9
D gene: TRBD2
J gene: TRBJ2-7

CDR3 DNA: TGTGCCAGCAGCTTGGAGTCTCATTGGCGGGGGAACACCGGGGAGCTGTTTTTT
CDR3 protein: CASSLESHWRGNTGELFF
clone size: -
V gene: TRBV7-6
D gene: -
J gene: TRBJ2-2

CDR3 DNA: TGCGCCAGCAGTGACGCCGATGAGCAGTTCTTC
CDR3 protein: CASSDADEQFF
clone size: -
V gene: TRBV10-1
D gene: -
J gene: TRBJ2-1

CDR3 DNA: TGTGCCAGCAGTACGACTAGCGGGAGAGGTGCATATGAGCAGTTCTTC
CDR3 protein: CASSTTSGRGAYEQFF
clone size: -
V gene: TRBV27
D gene: TRBD2
J gene: TRBJ2-1

CDR3 DNA: TGTGCCAGCAGTTACCGCGGGACACCCAATGAGCAGTTCTTC
CDR3 protein: CASSYRGTPNEQFF
clone size: -
V gene: TRBV27
D gene: -
J gene: TRBJ2-1

CDR3 DNA: TGTGCCAGCAGCAAACGCACATACCAGACAAGTCGGGCCAACGTCCTGACTTTC
CDR3 protein: CASSKRTYQTSRANVLTF
clone size: -
V gene: TRBV7-9
D gene: -
J gene: TRBJ2-6

CDR3 DNA: TGTGCCAGCAGTTTACGCTACAGTTATTCCTACGAGCAGTACTTC
CDR3 protein: CASSLRYSYSYEQYF
clone size: once
V gene: TRBV27
D gene: -
J gene: TRBJ2-7

CDR3 DNA: TGTGCCAGCAGCTGGGGACTAGCGGGAGCGGATACGCAGTATTTT
CDR3 protein: CASSWGLAGADTQYF
clone size: few
V gene: TRBV5-8
D gene: TRBD2
J gene: TRBJ2-3

CDR3 DNA: TGTGCCAGCAGCGTTGGGGGAACCGGCTACGAGCAGTACTTC
CDR3 protein: CASSVGGTGYEQYF
clone size: -
V gene: TRBV9
D gene: -
J gene: TRBJ2-7

CDR3 DNA: TGTGCCAGCAGTCTCCAGGGGGCCAATCAGCCCCAGCATTTT
CDR3 protein: CASSLQGANQPQHF
clone size: once
V gene: TRBV27
D gene: TRBD1
J gene: TRBJ1-5

CDR3 DNA: TGTGCCAGCAGTGGCTACAGCTACGAGCAGTACTTC
CDR3 protein: CASSGYSYEQYF
clone size: -
V gene: TRBV2
D gene: -
J gene: TRBJ2-7

CDR3 DNA: TGTGCCATCGGGACAGGGATGGATGAAGCTTTCTTT
CDR3 protein: CAIGTGMDEAFF
clone size: -
V gene: TRBV10-3
D gene: TRBD1
J gene: TRBJ1-1

CDR3 DNA: TGTGCCAGCAGTTCAACAGGGGAGGGTTACGAGCAGTACTTC
CDR3 protein: CASSSTGEGYEQYF
clone size: once
V gene: TRBV6-5
D gene: -
J gene: TRBJ2-7

CDR3 DNA: TGTGCCTGGAGTGTTACGGCCGCCTACGAGCAGTACTTC
CDR3 protein: CAWSVTAAYEQYF
clone size: -
V gene: TRBV30
D gene: -
J gene: TRBJ2-7

CDR3 DNA: TGTGCCAGCAGCCCGACACTGAACACTGAAGCTTTCTTT
CDR3 protein: CASSPTLNTEAFF
clone size: few
V gene: TRBV6-5
D gene: -
J gene: TRBJ1-1

CDR3 DNA: TGTGCCAGCAGCTCCGGGGGGTACGAGCAGTACTTC
CDR3 protein: CASSSGGYEQYF
clone size: -
V gene: TRBV5-4
D gene: TRBD2
J gene: TRBJ2-7

CDR3 DNA: TGTGCCAGCAGCCCCTGGAAAAGCATGAACACTGAAGCTTTCTTT
CDR3 protein: CASSPWKSMNTEAFF
clone size: -
V gene: TRBV7-2
D gene: -
J gene: TRBJ1-1

CDR3 DNA: TGTGCCAGCAGCTTAGGCGGTATGGGCAATCAGCCCCAGCATTTT
CDR3 protein: CASSLGGMGNQPQHF
clone size: -
V gene: TRBV7-9
D gene: -
J gene: TRBJ1-5

CDR3 DNA: TGTGCCAGCAGCGTAGAAACAGGGTCCTACAATGAGCAGTTCTTC
CDR3 protein: CASSVETGSYNEQFF
clone size: -
V gene: TRBV9
D gene: -
J gene: TRBJ2-1

CDR3 DNA: TGTGCCAGCAGCCATCCGGACAGGGACACCTACGAGCAGTACTTC
CDR3 protein: CASSHPDRDTYEQYF
clone size: -
V gene: TRBV7-9
D gene: TRBD1
J gene: TRBJ2-7

CDR3 DNA: TGTGCCAGCAGCTTCGCCCCCGGGACAGGGACCTATGGCTACACCTTC
CDR3 protein: CASSFAPGTGTYGYTF
clone size: -
V gene: TRBV9
D gene: TRBD1
J gene: TRBJ1-2